This T cell receptor beta chain was captured by sequencing in a study of blood T cell repertoires in COVID-19. On the study more broadly: Donors in the United States, Italy and Spain gave samples during acute or convalescent COVID-19. T cells, B-cell-depleted T cells, or PBMCs provided the cDNA or gDNA that served as material.

Per the original data handling: Quantification of nucleated cells was approximated via reference gene primer amplification. Using immunoSEQ multiplex PCR, the repertoire was profiled, and TCRdb retains in-frame clones only, with some absent. D and trimming were read from the DNA, whereas the V and J calls and clone size are those reported in that table. Here the sample spans 15,000 to 20,000 clones, around 88% being singletons. The sequencing input was peripheral blood. The receptor's source is a human donor in a cohort sampled during active COVID-19.

The CDR3, as DNA: TGTGCCAGCAGTTCCGGGACAGGGGGCAAACTGGGAATTCAGCCCCAGCATTTT. This translates into CASSSGTGGKLGIQPQHF. The genes are TRBV6-2 or TRBV6-3 and TRBJ1-5, with TRBD1 identical over 12 bases. V lost 4 bases and J lost 6; bases outside the gene matches: 13. The CDR3 spans 18 residues. Per the germline V gene, CDR1 is MNHEY and CDR2 is SVGEGT.